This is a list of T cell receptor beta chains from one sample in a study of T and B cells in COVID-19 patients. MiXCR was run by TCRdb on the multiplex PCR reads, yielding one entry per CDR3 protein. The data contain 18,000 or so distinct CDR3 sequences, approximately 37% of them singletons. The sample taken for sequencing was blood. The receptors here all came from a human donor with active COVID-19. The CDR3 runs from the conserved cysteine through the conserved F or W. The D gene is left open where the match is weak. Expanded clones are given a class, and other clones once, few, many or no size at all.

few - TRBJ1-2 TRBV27 CASSLYGKYGYTF TGTGCCAGCAGTTTATATGGGAAGTATGGCTACACCTTC
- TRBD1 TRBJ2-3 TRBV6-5 CAGSYGQGLQQGTQYF TGTGCCGGCAGTTACGGACAGGGGCTTCAGCAAGGGACGCAGTATTTT
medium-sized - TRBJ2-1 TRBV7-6 CASSPLDRDNEQFF TGTGCCAGCAGCCCCCTCGACCGGGACAATGAGCAGTTCTTC
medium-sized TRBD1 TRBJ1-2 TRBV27 CASGRDRGTYGYTF TGTGCCAGCGGACGAGACAGGGGAACCTATGGCTACACCTTC
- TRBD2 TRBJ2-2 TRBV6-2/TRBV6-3 CASSYSRTRANTGELFF TGTGCCAGCAGTTATTCCCGGACTAGGGCTAACACCGGGGAGCTGTTTTTT
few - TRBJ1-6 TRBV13 CASSLAGSSYNSPLHF TGTGCCAGCAGCTTAGCTGGGAGCTCCTATAATTCACCCCTCCACTTT
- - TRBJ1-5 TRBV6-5 CASSPQHDQPQHF TGTGCCAGCAGCCCCCAGCACGATCAGCCCCAGCATTTT
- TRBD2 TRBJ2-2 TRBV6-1 CASTPRAGGGELFF TGTGCCAGCACCCCCAGAGCGGGGGGCGGGGAGCTGTTTTTT
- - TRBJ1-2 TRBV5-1 CASSVSGPIQGYTF TGCGCCAGCAGCGTATCCGGGCCCATTCAGGGCTACACCTTC
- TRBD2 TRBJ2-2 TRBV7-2 CASSTLAGGLGELFF TGTGCCAGCAGCACACTAGCGGGGGGGCTCGGGGAGCTGTTTTTT
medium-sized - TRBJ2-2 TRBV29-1 CSVGKGYTGELFF TGCAGCGTTGGAAAGGGGTACACCGGGGAGCTGTTTTTT
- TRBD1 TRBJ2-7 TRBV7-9 CASSLTGWQGAYEQYF TGTGCCAGCAGCTTAACGGGCTGGCAGGGGGCCTACGAGCAGTACTTC
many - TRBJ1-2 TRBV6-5 CASSYSEALSYTF TGTGCCAGCAGTTACTCGGAGGCCTTAAGCTACACCTTC
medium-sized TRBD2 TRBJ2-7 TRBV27 CASSLGASGSYEQYF TGTGCCAGCAGTCTAGGGGCTAGCGGCTCCTACGAGCAGTACTTC
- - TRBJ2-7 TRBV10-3 CAISESIRERGGPYEQYF TGTGCCATCAGTGAGTCGATTAGGGAACGGGGTGGGCCCTACGAGCAGTACTTC
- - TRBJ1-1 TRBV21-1 CASSKRARGRKNTEAFF TGTGCCAGCAGCAAACGGGCCCGCGGCAGGAAGAACACTGAAGCTTTCTTT
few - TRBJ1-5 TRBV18 CASSRDGSNYQPQHF TGTGCCAGCTCACGGGACGGGTCGAATTATCAGCCCCAGCATTTT
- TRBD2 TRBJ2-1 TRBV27 CASSPSGRGAGEQFF TGTGCCAGCAGCCCGTCCGGGCGGGGGGCGGGTGAGCAGTTCTTC
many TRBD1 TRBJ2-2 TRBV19 CASRARDRSNTGELFF TGTGCCAGTAGGGCCCGGGACAGGTCGAACACCGGGGAGCTGTTTTTT
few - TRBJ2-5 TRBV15 CATSRDPDSLQETQYF TGTGCCACCAGCAGAGATCCCGACAGCCTTCAAGAGACCCAGTACTTC
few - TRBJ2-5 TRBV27 CASSPWTDQETQYF TGTGCCAGCAGTCCCTGGACAGACCAAGAGACCCAGTACTTC
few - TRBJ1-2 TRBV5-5 CASSLARANYGYTF TGTGCCAGCAGCTTGGCCAGGGCTAACTATGGCTACACCTTC
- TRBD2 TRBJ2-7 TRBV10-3 CAISDSIAGGIYEQYF TGTGCCATCAGTGATAGCATTGCGGGGGGAATCTACGAGCAGTACTTC
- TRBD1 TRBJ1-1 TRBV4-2 CASSQEEDRGEAFF TGTGCCAGCAGCCAAGAAGAGGACAGGGGCGAAGCTTTCTTT
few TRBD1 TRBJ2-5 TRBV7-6 CASSSTGPETQYF TGTGCCAGCAGCTCGACAGGGCCAGAGACCCAGTACTTC
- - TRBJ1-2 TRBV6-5 CASSPDGLYGYTF TGTGCCAGCAGTCCGGACGGACTTTATGGCTACACCTTC
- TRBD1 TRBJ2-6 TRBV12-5 CASGPPGTEFQPGANVLTF TGTGCTAGTGGTCCCCCCGGGACAGAATTTCAGCCTGGGGCCAACGTCCTGACTTTC
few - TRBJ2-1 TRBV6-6 CASSDESYNEQFF TGTGCCAGCAGTGACGAATCCTACAATGAGCAGTTCTTC
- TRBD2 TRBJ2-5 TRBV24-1 CATSAGTSGGKLETQYF TGTGCCACCAGTGCGGGGACTAGCGGGGGGAAATTGGAGACCCAGTACTTC
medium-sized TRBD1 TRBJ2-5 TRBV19 CASSTGTGVLGYQETQYF TGTGCCAGTAGCACCGGGACAGGGGTTTTAGGGTACCAAGAGACCCAGTACTTC
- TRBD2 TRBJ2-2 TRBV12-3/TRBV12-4 CASSPSGRLGELFF TGTGCCAGCAGTCCTAGCGGGAGGCTCGGGGAGCTGTTTTTT
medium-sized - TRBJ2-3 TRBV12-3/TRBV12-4 CASTDALVDTQYF TGTGCCAGCACAGACGCATTGGTCGATACGCAGTATTTT
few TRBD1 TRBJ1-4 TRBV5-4 CASSSTGGGNEKLFF TGTGCCAGCAGCTCAACAGGGGGCGGGAATGAAAAACTGTTTTTT
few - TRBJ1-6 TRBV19 CASRYRENSPLHF TGTGCCAGTAGGTACAGGGAAAATTCACCCCTCCACTTT
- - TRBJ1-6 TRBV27 CASSSSYNSPLHF TGTGCCAGCAGCAGCTCCTATAATTCACCCCTCCACTTT
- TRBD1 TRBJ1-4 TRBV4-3 CVSSQVTGGEKLFF TGCGTCAGCAGCCAAGTCACAGGGGGGGAAAAACTGTTTTTT
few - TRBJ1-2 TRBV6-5 CASSYSNYRRRYGYTF TGTGCCAGCAGTTACTCGAATTACAGGCGTCGGTATGGCTACACCTTC
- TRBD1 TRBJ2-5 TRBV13 CASSFQGAETQYF TGTGCCAGCAGCTTCCAGGGGGCAGAGACCCAGTACTTC
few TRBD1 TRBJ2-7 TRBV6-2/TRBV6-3 CASNAGQGPDEQYF TGTGCCAGCAACGCGGGACAGGGTCCCGACGAGCAGTACTTC
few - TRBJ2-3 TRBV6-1 CASSETLYFSTDTQYF TGTGCCAGCAGTGAGACCCTATATTTTAGCACAGATACGCAGTATTTT
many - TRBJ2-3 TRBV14 CASSAQSDTQYF TGTGCCAGCAGCGCTCAGTCAGATACGCAGTATTTT
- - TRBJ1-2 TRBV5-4 CASSSQVGGFGYTF TGTGCCAGCAGCTCCCAGGTCGGGGGTTTTGGCTACACCTTC
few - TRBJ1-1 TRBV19 CASRKPGAKAEAFF TGTGCCAGTCGGAAACCAGGGGCGAAGGCTGAAGCTTTCTTT
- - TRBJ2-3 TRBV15 CATSRDVMLGTQYF TGTGCCACCAGCAGAGATGTAATGTTGGGGACGCAGTATTTT
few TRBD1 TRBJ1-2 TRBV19 CASFQQGGSGYTF TGTGCCAGTTTTCAGCAGGGGGGAAGTGGCTACACCTTC
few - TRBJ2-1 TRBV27 CASSPGLYNEQFF TGTGCCAGCAGTCCCGGACTTTACAATGAGCAGTTCTTC
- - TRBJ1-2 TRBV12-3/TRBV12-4 CASSSTGNYGYTF TGTGCCAGCAGTTCGACGGGAAACTATGGCTACACCTTC
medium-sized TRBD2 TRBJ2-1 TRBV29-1 CSVRQTSGNEQFF TGCAGCGTAAGACAGACTAGCGGGAATGAGCAGTTCTTC
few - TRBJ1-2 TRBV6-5 CASSPGSYGYTF TGTGCCAGCAGCCCGGGGAGCTATGGCTACACCTTC
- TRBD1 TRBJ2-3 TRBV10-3 CAISEFGQGLDTQYF TGTGCCATCAGTGAGTTTGGACAGGGGTTAGATACGCAGTATTTT